This record covers a single TCR beta chain. Antigen unknown. These data come from a study of identical twins. Study results and caveats: Out-of-frame TCR alpha sharing observed in monozygotic twins exceeded model estimates. Insertion counts were lower in abundant cord blood beta clonotypes, a trend that memory repertoires did not show.

TCRdb called the 5' RACE reads again in MiXCR, with one record for every CDR3 protein. The repertoire includes 1.5 million to 2 million distinct CDR3 sequences, less than 35% of them detected once, and about 0.3% sits in the top ten. Trimming took off 9 bases at V and 4 bases at J, with 7 bases between the two ends. Germline lookup yields CDR1 MNHEY and CDR2 SMNVEV (reference sequence). The CDR3 totals 11 residues. The chain combines TRBV27 with TRBJ2-4; D remains ambiguous. The clonotype comes from a newborn girl in good health. Sample: cord blood. The CDR3 DNA reads as TGTGCCAGTGGGCGGAAAAACATTCAGTACTTC. This gives the protein CASGRKNIQYF.